A selection of T cell receptor beta chains follows, all from one sample in a study of blood T cells in healthy people across ages. Each CDR3 protein is one row after TCRdb ran MiXCR on the 5' RACE reads. This sample carries 700,000 to 850,000 distinct CDR3 sequences, about 55% of them seen once, and the ten largest clones take about 38%. Sequenced input: blood. The receptor set was obtained from an elderly man in good health. The CDR3 runs from the conserved cysteine through the conserved F or W. Each record gives: V gene, CDR3 length, J gene, clone size, D gene, CDR3 protein, CDR3 DNA. A D gene is named only where the DNA matches it firmly. Expanded clones are given a class, and other clones once, few, many or no size at all.

TRBV20-1	12	TRBJ1-1	few	-	CSARPAGTEAFF	TGCAGTGCTAGACCTGCGGGCACTGAAGCTTTCTTT
TRBV2	15	TRBJ2-1	-	TRBD2	CASREGLAFSETQFF	TGTGCCAGCAGGGAAGGACTAGCGTTTAGTGAGACCCAGTTCTTC
TRBV29-1	11	TRBJ1-2	-	-	CSVEETWGYTF	TGCAGCGTTGAAGAAACATGGGGCTACACCTTC
TRBV12-3/TRBV12-4	15	TRBJ2-5	many	TRBD2	CASSWTSGTRETQYF	TGTGCCAGCAGTTGGACTAGCGGTACACGCGAGACCCAGTACTTC
TRBV20-1	15	TRBJ2-7	-	TRBD2	CSARDRLAGHLEQYF	TGCAGTGCTAGAGATCGGCTAGCGGGGCACTTGGAGCAGTACTTC
TRBV29-1	8	TRBJ2-1	many	-	CSSNGQFF	TGTAGCAGTAATGGGCAGTTCTTC
TRBV6-1	15	TRBJ2-3	few	-	CASSNRDGRVGAQYF	TGTGCCAGCAGTAACCGGGACGGTCGGGTTGGTGCGCAGTATTTT
TRBV28	13	TRBJ2-7	-	-	CASSLRVPYEQYF	TGTGCCAGCAGTTTAAGGGTACCCTACGAGCAGTACTTC
TRBV2	15	TRBJ2-7	-	TRBD1	CASRTQGASYNEQYF	TGTGCCAGCAGAACCCAGGGGGCATCCTACAATGAGCAGTACTTC
TRBV11-1	17	TRBJ1-1	few	TRBD1	CASSSDRGVILGTEAFF	TGTGCCAGCAGCTCGGACAGGGGGGTGATCCTGGGCACTGAAGCTTTCTTT
TRBV27	13	TRBJ2-5	-	TRBD1	CASRRQGQETQYF	TGTGCCAGCAGAAGACAGGGACAAGAGACCCAGTACTTC
TRBV3-1	15	TRBJ2-1	many	-	CASSPQGGSYNEQFF	TGTGCCAGCAGCCCGCAGGGTGGCTCCTACAATGAGCAGTTCTTC
TRBV12-3/TRBV12-4	15	TRBJ2-1	-	-	CASSLLRDPKDEQFF	TGTGCCAGCAGTTTACTTCGGGACCCCAAGGATGAGCAGTTCTTC
TRBV4-2	10	TRBJ2-1	few	-	CASSLREQFF	TGTGCCAGCAGCCTCCGGGAGCAGTTCTTC
TRBV27	13	TRBJ2-1	-	TRBD1	CASTGTGINEQFF	TGTGCCAGCACCGGGACAGGGATAAATGAGCAGTTCTTC
TRBV5-1	17	TRBJ2-3	-	-	CASSLVGQTTSTDTQYF	TGCGCCAGCAGCTTGGTTGGACAGACGACGAGCACAGATACGCAGTATTTT
TRBV7-9	13	TRBJ2-7	-	TRBD1	CASSLGDRFEQYF	TGTGCCAGCAGCTTGGGGGACAGGTTCGAGCAGTACTTC
TRBV20-1	13	TRBJ2-7	-	TRBD2	CSAVSGSSYEQYF	TGCAGTGCTGTTAGCGGGAGTTCCTACGAGCAGTACTTC
TRBV9	13	TRBJ2-5	-	-	CASSGDSPEEQYF	TGTGCCAGCAGCGGCGACAGTCCGGAAGAGCAGTACTTC
TRBV27	14	TRBJ2-7	-	-	CASSLGGVPYEQYF	TGTGCCAGCAGTTTAGGAGGGGTACCCTACGAGCAGTACTTC
TRBV7-2	18	TRBJ2-2	-	-	CASSLRRGIGANTGELFF	TGTGCCAGCAGCTTGAGGCGGGGAATAGGGGCGAACACCGGGGAGCTGTTTTTT
TRBV20-1	12	TRBJ2-7	-	-	CSAKRDLYEQYF	TGCAGTGCTAAGAGGGACCTCTACGAGCAGTACTTC
TRBV10-3	13	TRBJ2-7	-	-	CAISETSLGEQYF	TGTGCCATCAGTGAGACCTCACTAGGCGAGCAGTACTTC
TRBV11-2	15	TRBJ2-1	-	TRBD2	CASAQELAADNEQFF	TGTGCCAGCGCTCAGGAACTAGCGGCCGACAATGAGCAGTTCTTC
TRBV6-2/TRBV6-3	13	TRBJ2-1	-	-	CASTPSGYNEQFF	TGTGCCAGCACTCCGAGCGGTTACAATGAGCAGTTCTTC
TRBV5-1	14	TRBJ2-4	-	-	CASSSSAGSGEQYF	TGCGCCAGCAGCTCATCGGCAGGGTCGGGGGAGCAGTACTTC
TRBV20-1	14	TRBJ2-7	-	-	CSARVQGLIYEQYF	TGCAGTGCTAGAGTTCAGGGATTGATCTACGAGCAGTACTTC
TRBV19	13	TRBJ2-1	few	-	CASTSGDTGEQFF	TGTGCCAGTACCTCAGGGGATACCGGTGAGCAGTTCTTC
TRBV29-1	15	TRBJ2-7	-	TRBD2	CSALSSSGRSYEQYF	TGCAGCGCCCTCTCCTCCAGCGGGAGGTCCTACGAGCAGTACTTC
TRBV5-1	14	TRBJ1-2	-	-	CASSFWTALNGYTF	TGCGCCAGCAGCTTTTGGACAGCCTTGAATGGCTACACCTTC
TRBV12-3/TRBV12-4	17	TRBJ2-7	-	TRBD2	CASSFSITASGTYEQYF	TGTGCCAGCAGTTTTAGCATCACGGCTAGCGGGACGTACGAGCAGTACTTC
TRBV7-9	14	TRBJ2-1	-	-	CASSLTTPGNEQFF	TGTGCCAGCAGCTTAACGACCCCCGGGAATGAGCAGTTCTTC
TRBV12-5	14	TRBJ2-3	-	TRBD1	CASGLQGAGDTQYF	TGTGCTAGTGGTTTGCAGGGGGCCGGAGATACGCAGTATTTT
TRBV29-1	16	TRBJ2-3	few	-	CSVVGARQGSADTQYF	TGCAGCGTTGTAGGGGCCAGGCAAGGTAGTGCAGATACGCAGTATTTT
TRBV20-1	14	TRBJ2-1	-	TRBD2	CSAITSGTTNEQFF	TGCAGTGCAATCACCTCCGGGACTACCAATGAGCAGTTCTTC
TRBV27	11	TRBJ2-1	-	-	CASRLFDEQFF	TGTGCCAGCAGACTATTTGATGAGCAGTTCTTC
TRBV5-1	13	TRBJ2-1	-	-	CASSSLVADEQFF	TGCGCCAGCAGCTCCCTGGTCGCGGATGAGCAGTTCTTC
TRBV11-2	14	TRBJ1-6	once	TRBD1	CASSRSDRGSPLHF	TGTGCCAGCAGCCGTTCGGACAGGGGGTCACCCCTCCACTTT
TRBV5-5	15	TRBJ1-5	-	-	CASSGQEYSNQPQHF	TGTGCCAGCAGCGGACAAGAGTATAGCAATCAGCCCCAGCATTTT